The present T cell receptor beta chain was sequenced within a study of T cell repertoires in cytomegalovirus infection. About the study: Through public TCR beta signatures, both CMV infection and matching HLA type were indicated. Findings and caveats of the study: Ex vivo responses were dominated by HLA-C-restricted CMV-specific TCR beta clonotypes. Summed frequency of shared TCR beta families picked out CMV carriers who also had the relevant HLA.

This clonotype was detected only a few times. Its antigen is not identified. One entry per CDR3 protein, called by TCRdb with MiXCR from the reads. The repertoire has 44,000 or so distinct CDR3 sequences, roughly 20% of them found once; the top ten carry 70% to 90%. This receptor was obtained from a human donor in good health (CMV status not recorded). Some clones in this sample may be carry-over from other donors' samples. The sequencing used CD8+ T cells from cultured PBMCs, collected from culture after CMV antigen stimulation.

CDR3 DNA: TGTGCCAGTAGTATAGGGTCTTCGGGGTATAGCAATCAGCCCCAGCATTTT. Translated: CASSIGSSGYSNQPQHF. V gene TRBV19 combines with J gene TRBJ1-5; D unclear. The germline V and J ends were trimmed by 1 base and 0 bases, with 13 bases remaining between them. Germline CDR1 reads LNHDA; CDR2 reads SQIVND (reference sequence). This CDR3 has 17 residues. The full variable domain, with the rest looked up from reference TRBV19 and TRBJ1-5, is DGGITQSPKYLFRKEGQNVTLSCEQNLNHDAMYWYRQDPGQGLRLIYYSQIVNDFQKGDIAEGYSVSREKKESFPLTVTSAQKNPTAFYLCASSIGSSGYSNQPQHFGDGTRLSIL.